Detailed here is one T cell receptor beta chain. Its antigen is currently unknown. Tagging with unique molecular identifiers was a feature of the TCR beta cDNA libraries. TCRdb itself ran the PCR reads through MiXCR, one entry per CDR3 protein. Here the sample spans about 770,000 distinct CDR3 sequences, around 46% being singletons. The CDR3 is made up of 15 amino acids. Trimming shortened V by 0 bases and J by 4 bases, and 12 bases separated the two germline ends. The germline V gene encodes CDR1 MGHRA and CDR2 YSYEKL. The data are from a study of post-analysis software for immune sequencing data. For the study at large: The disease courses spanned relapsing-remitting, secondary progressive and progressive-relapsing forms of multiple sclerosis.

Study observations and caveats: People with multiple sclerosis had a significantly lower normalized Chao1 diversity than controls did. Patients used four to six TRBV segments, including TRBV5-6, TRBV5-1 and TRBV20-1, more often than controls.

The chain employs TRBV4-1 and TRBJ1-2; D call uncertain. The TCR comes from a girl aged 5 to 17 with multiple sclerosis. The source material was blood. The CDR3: CASSQDVARSYGYTF. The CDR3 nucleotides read TGCGCCAGCAGCCAAGACGTTGCAAGGTCCTATGGCTACACCTTC.